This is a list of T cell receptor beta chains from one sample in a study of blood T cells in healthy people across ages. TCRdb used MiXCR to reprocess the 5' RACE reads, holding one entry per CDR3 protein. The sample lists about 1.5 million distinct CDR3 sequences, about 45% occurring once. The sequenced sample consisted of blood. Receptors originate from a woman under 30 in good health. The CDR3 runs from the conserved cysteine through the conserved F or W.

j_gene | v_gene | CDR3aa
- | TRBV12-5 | CASGLVGGQAIQYF
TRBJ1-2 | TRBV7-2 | CASSRSQMPNYGYTF
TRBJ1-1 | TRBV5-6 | CASRSPGKEAFF
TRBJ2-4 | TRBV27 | CASSFFQGNIQYF
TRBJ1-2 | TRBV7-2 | CASSIGLGANYGYTF
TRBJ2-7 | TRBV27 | CASNVAGPTYEQYF
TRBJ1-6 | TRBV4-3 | CASSQDDGGWYNSPLHF
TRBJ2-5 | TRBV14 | CAGSHGGRGYLETQYF
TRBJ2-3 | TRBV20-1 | CSARGPGELLDGTDTQYF
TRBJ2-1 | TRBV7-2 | CASSPSPGGHNEQFF
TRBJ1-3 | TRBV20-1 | CSVTGGRDTIYF
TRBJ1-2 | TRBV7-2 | CASSLAEGSGYTF
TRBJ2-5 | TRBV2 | CASSASPSGQETQYF
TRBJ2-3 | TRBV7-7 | CASSHGGRTDTQYF
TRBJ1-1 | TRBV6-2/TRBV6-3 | CASSYSEATEAFF
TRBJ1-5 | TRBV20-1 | CSARSLGGGSDISNQPQHF
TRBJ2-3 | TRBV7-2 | CASSFREDTQYF
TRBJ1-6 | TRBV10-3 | CAISESRDSPLHF
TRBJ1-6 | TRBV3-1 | CASSSQDSFSPLHF
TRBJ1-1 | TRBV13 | CASSLEGRANTEAFF
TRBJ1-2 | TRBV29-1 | CSADKASNYGYTF
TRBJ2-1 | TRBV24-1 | CATSDPSPPSYNEQFF